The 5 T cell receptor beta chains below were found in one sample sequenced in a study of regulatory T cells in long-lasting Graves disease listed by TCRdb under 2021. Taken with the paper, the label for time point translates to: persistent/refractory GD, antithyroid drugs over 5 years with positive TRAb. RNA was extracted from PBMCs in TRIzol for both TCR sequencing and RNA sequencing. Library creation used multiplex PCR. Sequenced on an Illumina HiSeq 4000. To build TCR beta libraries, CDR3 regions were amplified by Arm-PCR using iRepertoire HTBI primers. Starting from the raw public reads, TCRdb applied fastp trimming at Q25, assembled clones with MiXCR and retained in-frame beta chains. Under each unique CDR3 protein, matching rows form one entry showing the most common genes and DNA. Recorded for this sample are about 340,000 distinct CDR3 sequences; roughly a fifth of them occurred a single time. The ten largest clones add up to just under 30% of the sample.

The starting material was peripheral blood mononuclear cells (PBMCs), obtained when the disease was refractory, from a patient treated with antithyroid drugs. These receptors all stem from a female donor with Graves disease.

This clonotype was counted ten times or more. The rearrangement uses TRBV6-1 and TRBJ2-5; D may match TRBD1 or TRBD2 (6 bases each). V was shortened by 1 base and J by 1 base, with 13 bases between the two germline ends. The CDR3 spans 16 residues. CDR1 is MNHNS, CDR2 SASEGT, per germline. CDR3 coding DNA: TGTGCCAGCAGTGAAGGCTTTACGGGGGCCCAAGAGACCCAGTACTTC. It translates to CASSEGFTGAQETQYF.

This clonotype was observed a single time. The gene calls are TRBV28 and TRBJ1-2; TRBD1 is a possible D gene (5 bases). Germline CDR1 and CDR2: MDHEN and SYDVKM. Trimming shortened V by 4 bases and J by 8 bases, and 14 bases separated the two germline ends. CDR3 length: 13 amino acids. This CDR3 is CASSSGTARGYTF. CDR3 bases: TGTGCCAGCAGTTCCGGGACCGCGCGAGGCTACACCTTC.

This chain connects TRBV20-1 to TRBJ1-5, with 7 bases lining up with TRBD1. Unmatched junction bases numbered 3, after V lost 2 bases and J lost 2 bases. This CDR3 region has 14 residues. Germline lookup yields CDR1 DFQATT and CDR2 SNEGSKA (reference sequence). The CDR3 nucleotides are TGCAGTGCTAGATTCGGGACAGGCAATCAGCCCCAGCATTTT. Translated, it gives CSARFGTGNQPQHF.

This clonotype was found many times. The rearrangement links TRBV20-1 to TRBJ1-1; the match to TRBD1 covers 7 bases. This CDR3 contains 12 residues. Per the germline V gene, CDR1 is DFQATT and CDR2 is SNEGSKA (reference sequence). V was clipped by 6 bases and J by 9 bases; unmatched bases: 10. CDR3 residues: CSATGEGAKAFF. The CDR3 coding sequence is TGCAGTGCAACCGGGGAGGGGGCCAAAGCTTTCTTT.

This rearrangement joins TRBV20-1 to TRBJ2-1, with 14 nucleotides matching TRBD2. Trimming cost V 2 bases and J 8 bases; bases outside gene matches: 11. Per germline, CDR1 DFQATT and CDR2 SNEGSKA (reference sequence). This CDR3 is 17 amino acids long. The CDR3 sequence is CSARLRLAGGFVDEQFF. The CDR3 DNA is TGCAGTGCTAGACTCAGACTAGCGGGAGGGTTTGTGGATGAGCAGTTCTTC.